The rows below give T cell receptor beta chains drawn from one sample of a study of PD-1 and CTLA-4 blockade in melanoma. Clones were sequenced by immunoSEQ multiplex PCR, and TCRdb holds only the in-frame ones, with some missing. The sample lists about 32,000 clones; approximately 90% were seen once. Sequenced here: CD8+ T cells from peripheral blood, sampled from a patient given anti-PD-1 treatment. Every receptor here comes from a human donor with melanoma. Each CDR3 is given with its conserved first and last residue. The order of the fields is J gene, V gene, D gene, clone size, CDR3 protein, CDR3 DNA. D genes are given only for firm matches. The listing skips clone size in some rows; elsewhere it reads once, few, many or a size class.

J gene: TRBJ2-3; V gene: TRBV27; D gene: .; clone size: once; CDR3 protein: CASTFADTQYF; CDR3 DNA: TGTGCCAGCACCTTCGCGGATACGCAGTATTTT
J gene: TRBJ2-7; V gene: TRBV19; D gene: TRBD1; clone size: .; CDR3 protein: CASSISTGVSYEQYF; CDR3 DNA: TGTGCCAGTAGTATTTCGACAGGGGTTTCCTACGAGCAGTACTTC
J gene: TRBJ2-7; V gene: TRBV6-2/TRBV6-3; D gene: TRBD2; clone size: .; CDR3 protein: CASSATGTSRQYEQYF; CDR3 DNA: TGTGCCAGCAGTGCTACCGGGACTAGCAGACAATACGAGCAGTACTTC
J gene: TRBJ2-7; V gene: TRBV6-5; D gene: .; clone size: .; CDR3 protein: CASRQLSTYEQYF; CDR3 DNA: TGTGCCAGCAGACAGCTATCGACCTACGAGCAGTACTTC
J gene: TRBJ2-2; V gene: TRBV6-5; D gene: TRBD2; clone size: .; CDR3 protein: CASSRLAGYTGELFF; CDR3 DNA: TGTGCCAGCAGCAGGCTAGCGGGGTACACCGGGGAGCTGTTTTTT
J gene: TRBJ1-4; V gene: TRBV27; D gene: TRBD1; clone size: .; CDR3 protein: CASSLGTEQATNEKLFF; CDR3 DNA: TGTGCCAGCAGTTTAGGGACAGAGCAAGCAACTAATGAAAAACTGTTTTTT
J gene: TRBJ2-1; V gene: TRBV27; D gene: TRBD2; clone size: once; CDR3 protein: CASTSGGSLSYNEQFF; CDR3 DNA: TGTGCCAGTACTAGCGGGGGATCTCTCTCCTACAATGAGCAGTTCTTC
J gene: TRBJ2-7; V gene: TRBV6-2/TRBV6-3; D gene: TRBD2; clone size: .; CDR3 protein: CASSRSGGDYEQYF; CDR3 DNA: TGTGCCAGCAGTAGATCCGGGGGGGACTACGAGCAGTACTTC
J gene: TRBJ2-7; V gene: TRBV7-9; D gene: TRBD2; clone size: .; CDR3 protein: CASSSESSGGRYEQYF; CDR3 DNA: TGTGCCAGCAGCTCGGAGTCTAGCGGGGGAAGATACGAGCAGTACTTC
J gene: TRBJ1-5; V gene: TRBV7-9; D gene: .; clone size: .; CDR3 protein: CASSLAVGNQPQHF; CDR3 DNA: TGTGCCAGCAGCTTAGCGGTCGGCAATCAGCCCCAGCATTTT
J gene: TRBJ1-1; V gene: TRBV12-3/TRBV12-4; D gene: .; clone size: .; CDR3 protein: CASSLGPNTEAFF; CDR3 DNA: TGTGCCAGCAGTTTAGGCCCGAACACTGAAGCTTTCTTT
J gene: TRBJ1-2; V gene: TRBV11-2; D gene: TRBD1; clone size: .; CDR3 protein: CASSLLGQGAFYGYTF; CDR3 DNA: TGTGCCAGCAGCTTGTTGGGGCAGGGGGCATTCTATGGCTACACCTTC
J gene: TRBJ2-7; V gene: TRBV19; D gene: TRBD2; clone size: .; CDR3 protein: CASSIQGGYEQYF; CDR3 DNA: TGTGCCAGTAGTATCCAGGGAGGGTACGAGCAGTACTTC
J gene: TRBJ1-3; V gene: TRBV5-5; D gene: .; clone size: few; CDR3 protein: CASSSEGLSGNTIYF; CDR3 DNA: TGTGCCAGCAGCTCTGAGGGCTTATCTGGAAACACCATATATTTT
J gene: TRBJ1-2; V gene: TRBV7-9; D gene: TRBD1; clone size: .; CDR3 protein: CASSLGTDYGYTF; CDR3 DNA: TGTGCCAGCAGCCTCGGGACAGACTATGGCTACACCTTC
J gene: TRBJ1-4; V gene: TRBV19; D gene: .; clone size: .; CDR3 protein: CASSIDRGEARSGEKLFF; CDR3 DNA: TGTGCCAGTAGTATAGATCGGGGGGAGGCCCGCTCCGGAGAAAAACTGTTTTTT
J gene: TRBJ1-2; V gene: TRBV9; D gene: .; clone size: .; CDR3 protein: CASSGNYGYTF; CDR3 DNA: TGTGCCAGCAGCGGGAACTATGGCTACACCTTC
J gene: TRBJ2-3; V gene: TRBV27; D gene: .; clone size: .; CDR3 protein: CASTGQTSTDTQYF; CDR3 DNA: TGTGCCAGCACCGGGCAGACTAGCACAGATACGCAGTATTTT
J gene: TRBJ1-4; V gene: TRBV5-1; D gene: .; clone size: .; CDR3 protein: CASSPTLDSNEKLFF; CDR3 DNA: TGCGCCAGCAGCCCCACGCTGGACAGTAATGAAAAACTGTTTTTT
J gene: TRBJ1-1; V gene: TRBV9; D gene: .; clone size: .; CDR3 protein: CASSGTTENTEAFF; CDR3 DNA: TGTGCCAGCAGCGGAACCACAGAGAACACTGAAGCTTTCTTT
J gene: TRBJ1-5; V gene: TRBV30; D gene: TRBD1; clone size: .; CDR3 protein: CAWRPDRGPNQPQHF; CDR3 DNA: TGTGCCTGGCGCCCCGACAGGGGGCCAAATCAGCCCCAGCATTTT
J gene: TRBJ1-1; V gene: TRBV19; D gene: .; clone size: .; CDR3 protein: CASSQGRTEAFF; CDR3 DNA: TGTGCCAGTAGCCAGGGGAGGACTGAAGCTTTCTTT
J gene: TRBJ2-3; V gene: TRBV6-4; D gene: .; clone size: .; CDR3 protein: CASSDSSRGGSVTQYF; CDR3 DNA: TGTGCCAGCAGTGACTCGAGTCGGGGCGGGTCCGTTACGCAGTATTTT
J gene: TRBJ2-5; V gene: TRBV4-1; D gene: .; clone size: .; CDR3 protein: CASSHLEETQYF; CDR3 DNA: TGCGCCAGCAGCCATCTCGAAGAGACCCAGTACTTC